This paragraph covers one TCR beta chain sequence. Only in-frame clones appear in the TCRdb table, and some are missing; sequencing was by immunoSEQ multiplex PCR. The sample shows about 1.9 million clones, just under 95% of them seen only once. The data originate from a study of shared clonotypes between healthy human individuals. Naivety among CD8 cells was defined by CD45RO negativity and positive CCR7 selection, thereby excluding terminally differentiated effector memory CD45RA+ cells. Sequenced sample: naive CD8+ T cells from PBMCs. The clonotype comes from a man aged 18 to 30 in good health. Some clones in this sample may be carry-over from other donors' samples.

The CDR3 DNA reads as TGTGCCAGCAGCTCCGCAGGTGGGAGTCGCAATGAGCAGTTCTTC. Encoded protein: CASSSAGGSRNEQFF. This chain joins TRBV7-2 and TRBJ2-1; tentatively, D is TRBD2 (5 bases). The CDR3 contains 15 residues. The ends were cut back, 4 bases at V and 6 bases at J, with 16 bases in the middle. Looked up from germline, CDR1 is SGHTA and CDR2 is FQGNSA.